This T cell receptor beta chain came from a study of OX40 agonist ivuxolimab in advanced cancers. Study-level information: Of the participants, approximately 38% had some prior anti-PD-1, anti-PD-L1 or anti-CTLA-4 therapy, which was allowed.

CDR1 and CDR2 (germline): SGHTA, FQGNSA. With 0 bases removed from V and 6 bases from J, the gap between germline ends came to 12 bases. The CDR3 contains 14 residues. As for this clone: Its antigen remains unknown.

General study results and limits: Circulating CD4+ and CD8+ T cells showed clonal expansion by week 6 at 0.1 to 3.0 mg/kg. Expanded peripheral T cells had an undetermined antigen specificity.

Data came from immunoSEQ multiplex PCR; TCRdb stores just in-frame clones and leaves some out. The table records some 74,000 clones, less than 90% of them present only once. The sequence derives from an adult with an advanced solid tumor such as melanoma, head and neck, liver or kidney cancer. The chain is built from TRBV7-2 and TRBJ2-7, with D possibly being TRBD1 or TRBD2 (5 bases each). The sample here was CD4+ or CD8+ T cells sorted from blood, taken in a trial of the OX40 agonist ivuxolimab. CDR3 region: CASSLAGTAFEQYF. CDR3 nucleotide sequence: TGTGCCAGCAGCTTAGCGGGGACCGCCTTCGAGCAGTACTTC.